These 31 T cell receptor beta chains were all obtained from the same sample, sequenced in a study of blood T cell repertoires in COVID-19. TCRdb keeps only in-frame clones here, not all; method: immunoSEQ multiplex PCR. The data show 400,000 or so clones, 70% to 90% seen once. Sequences were obtained from PBMCs or T cells enriched from blood (not recorded which). Receptors originate from a woman aged 40 to 50 with acute COVID-19.

The chain employs TRBV11-2 and TRBJ2-1; 10 positions agree with TRBD2. Per the germline V gene, CDR1 is SGHAT and CDR2 is FQNNGV. Unmatched junction bases numbered 12, after V lost 4 bases and J lost 0 bases. The length of the CDR3 is 19 residues. The DNA of the CDR3 is TGTGCCAGCAGCTCCGCGCCTAGCGGGGGCTTGAGCTCCTACAATGAGCAGTTCTTC. This encodes CASSSAPSGGLSSYNEQFF.

The chain has TRBV6-1 and TRBJ1-2; 7 bases are shared with TRBD1. Germline trimming cut 3 bases from V and 4 bases from J; bases unmatched to any gene: 5. Looked up from germline, CDR1 is MNHNS and CDR2 is SASEGT. The CDR3 consists of 14 residues. CDR3 nucleotide sequence: TGTGCCAGCAGTGAGGGGGACAGCCTCTATGGCTACACCTTC. As protein: CASSEGDSLYGYTF.

The rearrangement links TRBV7-8 to TRBJ1-5, with 8 nucleotides matching TRBD1. CDR3 length: 16 residues. Germline V gene data show CDR1 as SGHVS and CDR2 as FQNEAQ. The J segment lost 3 bases and the V segment lost 2 bases, leaving 6 bases of the junction unmatched. The CDR3 DNA reads TGTGCCAGCAGCTTACAGGGGGCTATTATCAATCAGCCCCAGCATTTT. Translating it yields CASSLQGAIINQPQHF.

This clone has only one observation. The chain links TRBV5-1 to TRBJ1-4; D is unresolved. V was shortened by 4 bases and J by 4 bases, with 11 bases between the two germline ends. CDR3 size: 14 residues. CDR1 is SGHRS and CDR2 is YFSETQ in the germline V gene. The CDR3 spells CASSQSGSNEKLFF. CDR3 DNA: TGCGCCAGCAGCCAATCGGGTAGTAATGAAAAACTGTTTTTT.

The chain carries TRBV27 and TRBJ1-1, with 8 bases aligning to TRBD1. The CDR3 consists of 15 residues. V was pared by 8 bases and J by 3 bases, with 11 bases of the junction left unmatched. Germline loops: CDR1 MNHEY, CDR2 SMNVEV (reference sequence). Here the CDR3 DNA reads TGTGCCAGCCATGACAGGGGAGCGGTCGACACTGAAGCTTTCTTT. This encodes CASHDRGAVDTEAFF.

Notes on this clone: One end of the junction does not line up with germline, which may come from a read error. This chain connects TRBV15 to TRBJ2-7; D perhaps matches TRBD1 (7 bases). The germline V gene encodes CDR1 LNHNV and CDR2 YYDKDF (reference sequence). The CDR3 has 15 amino acids. The CDR3 sequence is CATSRGRGGGDRWSF. CDR3 in DNA: TGTGCCACCAGCAGAGGAAGAGGAGGGGGCGACAGGTGGTCCTTC.

This clone is a singleton in its sample. This rearrangement joins TRBV5-1 to TRBJ2-1; TRBD2 matches at 10 bases. The V gene end was trimmed by 2 bases and the J gene end by 6 bases; junction bases not matched to a gene: 5. This CDR3 comprises 15 residues. Germline loops: CDR1 SGHRS, CDR2 YFSETQ. CDR3 sequence (DNA): TGCGCCAGCAGCTTCGGGACTAGCGTCGGCAATGAGCAGTTCTTC. This gives the protein CASSFGTSVGNEQFF.

V is TRBV20-1 and J is TRBJ2-6, with D possibly TRBD2 on 6 matching bases. The CDR3 is made up of 16 amino acids. V was cut by 3 bases and J by 2 bases, with 14 bases left in between. Germline CDR1 reads DFQATT; CDR2 reads SNEGSKA (reference sequence). The CDR3 nucleotides read TGCAGTGCTAGTGATGCGGGGAGAGCTGGGGCCAACGTCCTGACTTTC. This translates into CSASDAGRAGANVLTF.

V gene TRBV19 combines with J gene TRBJ1-1, with 11 positions matching TRBD1. This CDR3 region has 17 residues. CDR1 is LNHDA, CDR2 SQIVND, per germline (reference sequence). The V segment lost 7 bases and the J segment 1 base; nucleotides outside the gene matches: 11. The CDR3 region has the DNA TGTGCCAGTAAGGCTGTATGGGACAGGGGGGGGAACACTGAAGCTTTCTTT. It encodes CASKAVWDRGGNTEAFF.

The chain employs TRBV19 and TRBJ1-5; 7 positions agree with TRBD1. This CDR3 comprises 16 residues. Germline trimming cut 5 bases from V and 0 bases from J; bases unmatched to any gene: 7. Looked up from germline, CDR1 is LNHDA and CDR2 is SQIVND (reference sequence). The CDR3 region is CASSPRQGPSNQPQHF. CDR3 DNA: TGTGCCAGTAGTCCTCGACAGGGACCTAGCAATCAGCCCCAGCATTTT.

This clone was detected a few times. V is TRBV7-9 and J is TRBJ2-1; 10 nucleotides line up with TRBD2. The CDR3 is 20 amino acids. Germline CDR1 reads SEHNR; CDR2 reads FQNEAQ (reference sequence). V shed 5 bases, J shed 2 bases, and the junction held 18 bases outside the gene matches. CDR3: CASSKLGSSGGPAPYNEQFF. CDR3 bases: TGTGCCAGCAGCAAATTGGGGAGTAGCGGGGGGCCCGCGCCCTACAATGAGCAGTTCTTC.

The J gene is TRBJ2-2, the V gene TRBV11-2; a possible D gene is TRBD2 (6 bases). V shed 3 bases and J shed 5 bases, with 16 bases lying between them. Per the germline V gene, CDR1 is SGHAT and CDR2 is FQNNGV. The CDR3 has 16 amino acids. CDR3 sequence reads: CASSFRYRGTTGELFF. In DNA, the CDR3 is TGTGCCAGCAGCTTCCGGTACCGGGGGACGACCGGGGAGCTGTTTTTT.

The CDR3 region has the DNA TGCAGCGTTGAAGCCCCCGGGACAGGGGGCGGGTACGAGCAGTACTTC. Amino acid sequence: CSVEAPGTGGGYEQYF. This chain uses TRBV29-1 with TRBJ2-7, with 12 bases that match TRBD1. CDR3 size: 16 residues. Germline values: CDR1 SQVTM, CDR2 ANQGSEA. Trimming at V came to 1 base and at J to 4 bases, leaving 8 bases not matched to a gene.

The J gene is TRBJ1-1, the V gene TRBV6-2 or TRBV6-3; TRBD1 matches at 11 bases. CDR1 and CDR2 (germline): MNHEY, SVGEGT. The ends lost 6 bases at V and 7 bases at J; junction bases unmatched: 4. The CDR3 length is 13 residues. Here the CDR3 reads CASSRDRGIEAFF. CDR3 DNA sequence: TGTGCCAGCAGCCGGGACAGGGGGATTGAAGCTTTCTTT.

The chain employs TRBV5-1 and TRBJ2-1; 13 nucleotides line up with TRBD2. The germline CDR1 and CDR2 sequences are SGHRS and YFSETQ. Unmatched junction bases numbered 8, after V lost 7 bases and J lost 4 bases. The CDR3 has 16 residues. The CDR3 protein is CASGRTSGGLYNEQFF. The CDR3 DNA sequence: TGCGCCAGCGGTCGGACTAGCGGGGGACTTTACAATGAGCAGTTCTTC.

A remark on this clone: Other nucleotide sequences from this sample produce the same CDR3. The V and J genes are TRBV6-5 and TRBJ1-1, with D tentatively TRBD1 (5 bases). This CDR3 has 14 amino acids. In germline, CDR1 is MNHEY, CDR2 SVGAGI. V lost 2 bases and J lost 1, with 8 bases in between. The CDR3 DNA reads as TGTGCCAGCAGTTACGGGGGAGGGAACACTGAAGCTTTCTTT. This encodes CASSYGGGNTEAFF.

This clone has just one count. The J gene is TRBJ2-7, the V gene TRBV27; 8 nucleotides align to TRBD1. Germline CDR1 is MNHEY and CDR2 is SMNVEV (reference sequence). CDR3 size: 15 residues. V lost 5 bases to trimming and J lost 7 bases; unmatched junction nucleotides: 13. CDR3: CASSGIGQGSREQYF. CDR3 bases: TGTGCCAGCAGTGGGATTGGACAGGGATCACGGGAGCAGTACTTC.

A single count supports this clone. J is TRBJ2-7 and V is TRBV2; D call uncertain. CDR3 length equals 16 residues. Germline V gives CDR1 SNHLY, CDR2 FYNNEI. The V end was cut by 2 bases, the J end by 6 bases, with 20 bases between. CDR3 residues: CASSERRSGGWVEQYF. Here the CDR3 DNA reads TGTGCCAGCAGTGAAAGACGGTCAGGTGGGTGGGTCGAGCAGTACTTC.

The V call is TRBV2, the J call TRBJ2-7; 8 bases align to TRBD2. V trimming: 7 bases; J trimming: 6 bases; junction bases outside the gene matches: 11. The CDR3 totals 14 residues. The germline CDR1 and CDR2 sequences are SNHLY and FYNNEI. CDR3 in DNA: TGTGCCAGCATCCTGGGTAGCGGGGTGGTCGAGCAGTACTTC. Its protein product is CASILGSGVVEQYF.

This clone was seen once. The chain recombines TRBV14 with TRBJ2-1; 9 bases are a match to TRBD2. J lost 3 bases, V lost 4 bases, and 7 bases had no gene match. This CDR3 region has 16 residues. CDR1 is SGHDN, CDR2 FVKESK, per germline. For the CDR3, the DNA is TGTGCCAGCAGCCTTATAGCGGGGGCTCACTACAATGAGCAGTTCTTC. Its translation: CASSLIAGAHYNEQFF.

This chain connects TRBV5-4 to TRBJ2-5, with 7 positions matching TRBD1. Germline V gene sequence: CDR1 SGHNT, CDR2 YYREEE (reference sequence). Germline trimming cut 0 bases from V and 2 bases from J; bases unmatched to any gene: 1. The CDR3 totals 14 residues. Here the CDR3 reads CASSLVGQQETQYF. The CDR3 nucleotides are TGTGCCAGCAGCTTGGTGGGACAGCAAGAGACCCAGTACTTC.

The J gene is TRBJ1-1, the V gene TRBV10-1; 7 bases are shared with TRBD1. V shed 4 bases, J shed 1 base, and the junction held 6 bases outside the gene matches. Germline lookup yields CDR1 WNHNN and CDR2 SYGVQD (reference sequence). The CDR3 runs 15 residues. CDR3 loop: CASSAKQGPNTEAFF. The CDR3 nucleotides read TGCGCCAGCAGTGCAAAACAGGGGCCGAACACTGAAGCTTTCTTT.

The chain combines TRBV5-1 with TRBJ2-2, with D perhaps matching TRBD1 (5 bases). CDR1 SGHRS and CDR2 YFSETQ come from the germline V gene. The V end lost 4 bases, the J end lost 0 bases, and 13 bases lay between the germline ends. The CDR3 covers 16 residues. The CDR3 here is CASSIGHRANTGELFF. CDR3 DNA: TGCGCCAGCAGCATCGGACACCGAGCGAACACCGGGGAGCTGTTTTTT.

The chain recombines TRBV19 with TRBJ2-3, with 8 bases matching TRBD1. This CDR3 contains 15 residues. In germline, CDR1 is LNHDA, CDR2 SQIVND (reference sequence). Trimming cost V 2 bases and J 0 bases; bases outside gene matches: 1. Here the CDR3 reads CASSIHRGSTDTQYF. The CDR3 region has the DNA TGTGCCAGTAGTATACACAGGGGGAGCACAGATACGCAGTATTTT.

This chain uses TRBV20-1 with TRBJ2-3; D perhaps matches TRBD2 (6 bases). The V gene's germline CDR1 is DFQATT and CDR2 SNEGSKA (reference sequence). V shed 3 bases and J shed 1 base, with 17 bases lying between them. The CDR3 length is 16 residues. DNA for the CDR3: TGCAGTGCTAGTGAGAACCGGGGAGGCGGCACAGATACGCAGTATTTT. This encodes CSASENRGGGTDTQYF.

V gene TRBV12-3 or TRBV12-4 combines with J gene TRBJ1-2, with unresolved D. This CDR3 spans 13 amino acids. Deletions cut 2 bases from V and 8 bases from J, with 12 bases between. The CDR3 DNA is TGTGCCAGCAGTTTATCGGGAGCCGTGGGCTACACCTTC. Encoded protein: CASSLSGAVGYTF.

The chain uses TRBV5-1 and TRBJ1-2; 7 positions match TRBD1. Germline V CDR1 and CDR2: SGHRS, YFSETQ. Unmatched junction bases numbered 12, after V lost 4 bases and J lost 6 bases. This CDR3 contains 15 residues. CDR3 DNA: TGCGCCAGCAGCACAGACAGGGTCCCATCCAATGGCTACACCTTC. Residues: CASSTDRVPSNGYTF.

V and J are TRBV15 and TRBJ2-3; 7 positions match TRBD2. CDR1 is LNHNV and CDR2 is YYDKDF in the germline V gene (reference sequence). The CDR3 extends over 15 amino acids. V trimming: 1 base; J trimming: 0 bases; junction bases outside the gene matches: 1. CDR3 DNA sequence: TGTGCCACCAGCAGAGGAGCGGGGAGCACAGATACGCAGTATTTT. Residues: CATSRGAGSTDTQYF.

The genes are TRBV3-1 (or the pseudogene TRBV3-2) and TRBJ1-1, with 8 bases lining up with TRBD1. The CDR3 spans 14 residues. The trim removed 1 base at V and 5 bases at J, leaving 3 bases unmatched. The V gene's germline CDR1 is LGHDT and CDR2 YNNKEL (reference sequence). The CDR3 bases are TGTGCCAGCAGCCAAGCTCGACAGGGGACTGAAGCTTTCTTT. This codes for CASSQARQGTEAFF.

This clone came up once. The V gene is TRBV6-4, the J gene TRBJ1-1; D call uncertain. The CDR3 sequence is 12 residues long. The V and J ends lost 4 bases and 11 bases respectively, with 14 bases between them. CDR1 and CDR2 (germline): MRHNA, SNTAGT. In DNA form, the CDR3 reads TGTGCCAGCAGTGCAACCACTAACTGGGCTTTCTTT. It is translated as CASSATTNWAFF.

This clone appeared a few times. The chain links TRBV19 to TRBJ1-2; TRBD1 matches at 7 bases. The CDR3 has 15 residues. V lost 6 bases and J lost 3; bases outside the gene matches: 10. From germline, CDR1 is LNHDA and CDR2 SQIVND (reference sequence). The CDR3 DNA is TGTGCCAGTAGCCAGTTCGGACAGGTAGACTATGGCTACACCTTC. It is translated as CASSQFGQVDYGYTF.